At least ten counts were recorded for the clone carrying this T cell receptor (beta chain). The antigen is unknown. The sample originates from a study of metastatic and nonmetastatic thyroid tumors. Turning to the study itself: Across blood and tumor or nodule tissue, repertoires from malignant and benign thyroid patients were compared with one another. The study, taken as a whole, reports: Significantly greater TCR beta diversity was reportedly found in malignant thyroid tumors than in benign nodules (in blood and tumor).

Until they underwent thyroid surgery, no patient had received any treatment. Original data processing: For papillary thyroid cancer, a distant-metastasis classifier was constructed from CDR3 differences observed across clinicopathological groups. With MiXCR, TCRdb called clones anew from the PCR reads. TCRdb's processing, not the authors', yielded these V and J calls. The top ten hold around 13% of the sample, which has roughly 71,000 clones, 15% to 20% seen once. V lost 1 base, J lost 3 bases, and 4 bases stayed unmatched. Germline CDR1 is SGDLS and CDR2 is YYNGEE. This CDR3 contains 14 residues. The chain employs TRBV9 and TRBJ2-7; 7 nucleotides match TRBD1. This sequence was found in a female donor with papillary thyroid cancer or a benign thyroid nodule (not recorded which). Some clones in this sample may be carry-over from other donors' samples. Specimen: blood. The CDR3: CASSVFAGGYEQYF. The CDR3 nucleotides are TGTGCCAGCAGCGTATTCGCAGGGGGCTACGAGCAGTACTTC.